These 21 T cell receptor beta chains share one sample of origin, sequenced in a study of molecular identifiers for immune sequencing clone quantification. TCRdb reprocessed the PCR reads with MiXCR, giving one entry per CDR3 protein. The sample lists approximately 630,000 distinct CDR3 sequences; approximately 24% were seen once. Sequencing used naive CD8+ T cells from blood, with Jurkat cell RNA spiked in. Subset noted: FACS-sorted CD8+CD4-CCR7+CD45RA+ naive T cells. These receptors all come from a human donor in good health. Some libraries in this study had Jurkat cell RNA spiked in.

This clonotype turned up a few times. This chain's CDR3 is CASGDGLAGGLNEQFF. CDR3 DNA sequence: TGTGCTAGTGGAGACGGACTAGCGGGGGGGCTGAATGAGCAGTTCTTC. The chain recombines TRBV12-5 with TRBJ2-1; 15 bases are shared with TRBD2. Germline CDR1 LGHNT, CDR2 FRNRAP. The CDR3 is 16 residues long. V lost 6 bases to trimming and J lost 7 bases; unmatched junction nucleotides: 7.

V gene TRBV2 combines with J gene TRBJ1-1, with D maybe TRBD1 (5 bases). Between the trimmed V and J ends, which lost 3 bases and 1 base, there was a span of 6 bases. The CDR3 length is 13 residues. Germline values: CDR1 SNHLY, CDR2 FYNNEI. The CDR3 DNA follows: TGTGCCAGCAGTGAGACAGCGAACACTGAAGCTTTCTTT. This sequence encodes CASSETANTEAFF.

A word on this clonotype: As the CDR3 is not closed by the conserved phenylalanine or tryptophan, this likely results from a read error. The chain couples TRBV19 to TRBJ2-2; D not certain. The CDR3 consists of 15 residues. Trimming pared 7 bases from V and 0 bases from J, leaving 12 bases between. Per germline, CDR1 LNHDA and CDR2 SQIVND (reference sequence). DNA of the CDR3: TGTGCCAGTACCTCTGACATTGCGAACACCGGGGAGCTGTTTCTT. Its protein product is CASTSDIANTGELFL.

This clonotype turned up a few times. The chain carries TRBV19 and TRBJ2-2, with D perhaps TRBD1 (6 bases). The CDR3 is 15 amino acids. Germline V gene sequence: CDR1 LNHDA, CDR2 SQIVND (reference sequence). V was trimmed by 7 bases and J by 5 bases, leaving 17 bases between them. CDR3 residues: CASMTASRGTGELFF. In nucleotides, the CDR3 is TGTGCCAGTATGACCGCCTCGAGGGGGACCGGGGAGCTGTTTTTT.

This clonotype was detected ten times or more. The chain uses TRBV5-4 and TRBJ2-7; D remains ambiguous. Germline loops: CDR1 SGHNT, CDR2 YYREEE (reference sequence). Deletions cut 0 bases from V and 3 bases from J, with 7 bases between. This CDR3 region has 13 residues. The CDR3 sequence is CASSLESNYEQYF. The CDR3 DNA sequence: TGTGCCAGCAGCTTGGAGTCTAACTACGAGCAGTACTTC.

Ten or more counts support this clonotype. The chain joins TRBV5-1 to TRBJ1-5; D not resolved. CDR1 SGHRS and CDR2 YFSETQ come from the germline V gene. With 2 bases removed from V and 3 bases from J, the gap between germline ends came to 18 bases. There are 17 residues in the CDR3. DNA of the CDR3: TGCGCCAGCAGCTTTTCTCCGGAACCGCCGGACAATCAGCCCCAGCATTTT. It is translated as CASSFSPEPPDNQPQHF.

Comments on this clonotype: One base away lies a much larger clone, so this may be a sequencing read error. The chain links TRBV19 to TRBJ1-4, with 8 bases aligning to TRBD1. This CDR3 is built from 15 residues. Germline CDR1 LNHDA, CDR2 SQIVND (reference sequence). Written as DNA, the CDR3 is TGTGCCAGTAGTATACCAGGGGGCACTAATGAAAACCTGTTTTTT. Its translation is CASSIPGGTNENLFF.

This clonotype was recorded many times. The chain uses TRBV5-6 and TRBJ2-2, with unresolved D. Trimming pared 0 bases from V and 4 bases from J, leaving 7 bases between. Germline V lookup: CDR1 SGHDT, CDR2 YYEEEE. The length of the CDR3 is 14 residues. CDR3 sequence (DNA): TGTGCCAGCAGCTTGGAGGTTTCCACCGGGGAGCTGTTTTTT. It is translated as CASSLEVSTGELFF. Drawing the rest from reference TRBV5-6 and TRBJ2-2, the complete variable domain is DAGVTQSPTHLIKTRGQQVTLRCSPKSGHDTVSWYQQALGQGPQFIFQYYEEEERQRGNFPDRFSGHQFPNYSSELNVNALLLGDSALYLCASSLEVSTGELFFGEGSRLTVL.

V usage is TRBV27 and J usage is TRBJ2-7; maybe TRBD2 (6 bases). The V end lost 4 bases, the J end lost 6 bases, and 13 bases lay between the germline ends. The CDR3 sequence is 13 residues long. Germline CDR1 MNHEY, CDR2 SMNVEV (reference sequence). The CDR3 region is CASSYLGGIEQYF. The DNA for the CDR3 is TGTGCCAGCAGTTACCTAGGAGGGATCGAGCAGTACTTC.

The table lists this clonotype with many counts. V usage is TRBV27 and J usage is TRBJ2-3, with TRBD1 matching 8 bases. This CDR3 comprises 18 residues. V shed 3 bases and J 5 bases; nucleotides not matched to a gene: 16. From germline, CDR1 is MNHEY and CDR2 SMNVEV (reference sequence). The CDR3 nucleotides read TGTGCCAGCAGTTTCTTGCGCTGGGGCGGACAGGGATTAGATACGCAGTATTTT. It encodes CASSFLRWGGQGLDTQYF.

Many counts were recorded for this clonotype. The V call is TRBV7-9, the J call TRBJ2-5, with 7 bases matching TRBD2. CDR3 size: 18 residues. Per the germline V gene, CDR1 is SEHNR and CDR2 is FQNEAQ (reference sequence). V lost 5 bases, J lost 5 bases, and 20 bases stayed unmatched. CDR3 region: CASSPWEATSRMGETQYF. The CDR3 DNA reads TGTGCCAGCAGCCCCTGGGAAGCGACTAGCAGGATGGGGGAGACCCAGTACTTC.

This clonotype appeared many times. The chain carries TRBV28 and TRBJ2-5, with 7 bases aligning to TRBD1. Germline values: CDR1 MDHEN, CDR2 SYDVKM. The V gene end was trimmed by 6 bases and the J gene end by 1 base; junction bases not matched to a gene: 11. The CDR3 sequence is 16 residues long. The CDR3 loop reads CASSTTGVSGQETQYF. CDR3 nucleotide sequence: TGTGCCAGCAGCACAACAGGGGTTTCCGGCCAAGAGACCCAGTACTTC.

Turning to this clonotype: Being one base from a much bigger clone, this may be a read error. J is TRBJ2-1 and V is TRBV5-6; perhaps D is TRBD1 or TRBD2 (5 bases each). Germline loops: CDR1 SGHDT, CDR2 YYEEEE. The CDR3 has 11 residues. The DNA for the CDR3 is TGTGCCAGCAGCTTGGGGGACCGCCAGTCCTTC. It encodes CASSLGDRQSF.

Regarding this clonotype: A much larger clone differs by one base, so this may be a read error. The chain combines TRBV7-2 with TRBJ2-7; TRBD2 might be the D (6 bases). The CDR3 runs 14 residues. Germline loops: CDR1 SGHTA, CDR2 FQGNSA. The CDR3 DNA is TGTGCCAGCAGCCTAGCGACGGTTCCGTACGAGCGGTACTTC. Residues: CASSLATVPYERYF.

This clonotype was recorded many times. V and J are TRBV7-9 and TRBJ2-5, with no clear D. Trimming stripped 5 bases from V and 5 bases from J, with 9 bases between. The germline V gene encodes CDR1 SEHNR and CDR2 FQNEAQ (reference sequence). CDR3 length: 12 amino acids. In DNA, the CDR3 is TGTGCCAGCAGCCAACAGCTTGAGACCCAGTACTTC. It codes for CASSQQLETQYF.

This clonotype was recorded many times. The rearrangement uses TRBV28 and TRBJ1-5; 10 bases match TRBD1. CDR1 and CDR2 from the germline V gene are MDHEN and SYDVKM. CDR3 size: 13 residues. J was trimmed by 4 bases and V by 8 bases; bases with no gene match: 2. The CDR3 protein is CASEDRGNQPQHF. In DNA form, the CDR3 reads TGTGCCAGCGAGGACAGGGGGAATCAGCCCCAGCATTTT.

Many counts were recorded for this clonotype. The V gene is TRBV12-3 or TRBV12-4, the J gene TRBJ2-5, with unresolved D. The V gene lost 5 bases and the J gene lost 0 bases, with 10 bases spanning the gap. The CDR3 is 14 amino acids. Here the CDR3 reads CASSLARYQETQYF. The CDR3 nucleotides read TGTGCCAGCAGTCTGGCTCGGTACCAAGAGACCCAGTACTTC.

This clonotype was seen more than once but under ten times. Compared with germline, one end of the junction differs, possibly owing to a read error. The chain recombines TRBV19 with TRBJ2-7; a weak D match, TRBD1 (5 bases). The V gene's germline CDR1 is LNHDA and CDR2 SQIVND (reference sequence). The CDR3 spans 14 residues. The CDR3 loop reads CASSLETASYEQYF. DNA for the CDR3: TGTGCCAGTAGTCTAGAGACAGCCTCCTACGAGCAGTACTTC. The full variable domain, in which reference TRBV19 and TRBJ2-7 provide the parts outside the CDR3, is DGGITQSPKYLFRKEGQNVTLSCEQNLNHDAMYWYRQDPGQGLRLIYYSQIVNDFQKGDIAEGYSVSREKKESFPLTVTSAQKNPTAFYLCASSLETASYEQYFGPGTRLTVT.

Only a few counts were recorded for this clonotype. The chain has TRBV29-1 and TRBJ2-1; 10 bases map to TRBD2. After removal of 7 bases from V and 5 bases from J, the junction contained 14 bases not matched to a gene. From germline, CDR1 is SQVTM and CDR2 ANQGSEA. CDR3 size: 16 residues. CDR3 coding DNA: TGCAGCGCCCATTTAGCGGGAGGACGGGGCGACAATGAGCAGTTCTTC. Amino acids: CSAHLAGGRGDNEQFF.

This clonotype was counted ten times or more. V and J are TRBV11-2 and TRBJ2-3, with 8 bases fitting TRBD1. Unmatched junction bases numbered 4, after V lost 0 bases and J lost 8 bases. CDR1 is SGHAT, CDR2 FQNNGV, per germline. This CDR3 spans 14 amino acids. As DNA, the CDR3 is TGTGCCAGCAGCTTAGAATACACAGGGGGTACGCAGTATTTT. Translation gives CASSLEYTGGTQYF.

Comments on this clonotype: One end of the junction varies from germline; a read error may be responsible. The rearrangement uses TRBV4-3 and TRBJ2-7; D uncertain. Germline assignment: CDR1 LGHNA and CDR2 YSLEER. The CDR3 contains 13 residues. CDR3 region: CANSPGPSYAQYF. The CDR3 DNA is TGCGCCAACAGCCCCGGGCCGTCCTACGCGCAGTACTTC.